This T cell receptor (beta chain) originates from a study of CD8+ T cells in alopecia areata. As the sequencing template, cDNA was produced by extracting RNA and reverse transcribing it. Sequencing was performed with immunoSEQ multiplex PCR; in TCRdb, only in-frame clones are kept and a portion is missing. The sample consists of 140,000 to 150,000 clones, about 47% of them appearing once. CDR1 and CDR2 (germline): SQVTM, ANQGSEA. V lost 8 bases, J lost 5 bases, and 16 bases lay in between. CDR3 length: 12 amino acids. The sample in question was CD4+ T cells sorted from blood, obtained at week 0. The chain links TRBV29-1 to TRBJ2-7; tentative D call: TRBD2 (5 bases). The TCR originated in a human donor with alopecia areata. CDR3 residues: CSWGEGNHEQYF. The CDR3 nucleotides read TGCAGCTGGGGAGAGGGTAACCACGAGCAGTACTTC.